The source of this T cell receptor beta chain is a study of blood T cell repertoires in COVID-19 (dated by TCRdb to 2020 to 2022). About the study as a whole: The collaborator samples originated in the United States, Italy and Spain and spanned the acute and convalescent phases of COVID-19. The material from the prospective study consisted of cDNA or gDNA derived from T cells, B-cell-depleted T cells, or PBMCs. Deeply sampled blood TCRbeta repertoires from subjects exposed to, actively infected with, or recovered from COVID-19 were included in the dataset. A freely available public database, intended as a resource for researchers studying the immune response to SARS-CoV-2, is where the repertoires were released. Samples came from the ongoing ImmuneRACE study (first 160 participants) plus 1,254 subjects from 6 global collaborators. The sample metadata nearly always contained a de-identified subject ID, COVID-19 status, age in years and sex. Where available, HLA class I and class II types were obtained from metadata supplied by the sample provider rather than from assay-based typing.

The immunoSEQ Assay, a bias-controlled multiplex PCR, was used to amplify TCRbeta CDR3 regions from genomic DNA. In the original analysis: Nucleated cell counts per sample were estimated from amplification of reference gene primers within the assay. To quantify the absolute abundance of each unique TCRbeta CDR3 rearrangement, sequence reads were collapsed and filtered. For each sample, productive Simpson clonality was calculated as the square root of Simpson's diversity index over productive rearrangements. TCRdb obtained this table from immuneACCESS and retained in-frame rearrangements with V and J assigned. These tables miss some clones; where compared with another copy, unresolved V genes account for less than half of the shortfall, and the remainder is unexplained. For V, J and clone size, that table is used; D and trimming come from the DNA. The sample table shows about 480,000 clones, and roughly 90% are seen once. The ten largest clones add up to about 1.7% of the sample.

Summary of the overall study and its limitations: Clinical and demographic metadata were provided uncurated, with the amount varying by source and participant.

CDR1 SGHTA and CDR2 FQGNSA are derived from the germline V gene. The CDR3, from cysteine to phenylalanine, totals 17 residues. Just the 51-base CDR3 DNA is kept, in frame starting at base 1. V is cut back by 4 bases and J by 5 bases, with 16 bases in the junction unmatched. Participants in the prospective study were aged about 18 to 90 years, lived in 20 to 25 United States geographic areas, and enrolled through a virtual design. In the prospective study, cohorts were assigned on the basis of participant-reported clinical history obtained from a screening survey and a study questionnaire. ImmuneRACE Cohort 3 recovered participants were defined by two consecutive negative NP/OP PCR tests, healthcare professional clearance, or symptom resolution. In the prospective study, whole blood, serum and a nasopharyngeal or oropharyngeal swab were collected from each participant by mobile phlebotomists. Participants in the prospective study had the option to provide additional blood draws and questionnaires over an approximately two-month period. Prospective study blood samples were shipped either frozen or at room temperature before DNA extraction.

As concerns this clone: The clone's antigen remains unknown. No base quality information exists; no much larger clone differs at one position.

The TCR comes from a woman aged 35 to 49 who had recovered from COVID-19. The receptor chain draws on TRBV7-2 and TRBJ2-5, with 7 bases matching TRBD2. The sequencing sample was made of PBMCs or T cells enriched from blood (not recorded which). DNA sequence: TGTGCCAGCAGCTCTAGGCACGGCGGGAGCTTAGAGGAGACCCAGTACTTC. Translated, it reads CASSSRHGGSLEETQYF.